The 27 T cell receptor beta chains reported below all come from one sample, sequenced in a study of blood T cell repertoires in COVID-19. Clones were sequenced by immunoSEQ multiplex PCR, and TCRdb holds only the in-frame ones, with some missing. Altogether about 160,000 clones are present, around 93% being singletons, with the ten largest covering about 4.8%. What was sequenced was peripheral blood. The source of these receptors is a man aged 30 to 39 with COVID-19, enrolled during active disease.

The DNA of the CDR3 is TGTGCCAGCAGCCCGATCTCCCGGACAGACTACAATGAGCAGTTCTTC. This sequence encodes CASSPISRTDYNEQFF. This chain joins TRBV28 and TRBJ2-1; D is possibly TRBD1 (6 bases). V lost 6 bases and J lost 3, with 18 bases in between. The CDR3 totals 16 residues. From germline, CDR1 is MDHEN and CDR2 SYDVKM.

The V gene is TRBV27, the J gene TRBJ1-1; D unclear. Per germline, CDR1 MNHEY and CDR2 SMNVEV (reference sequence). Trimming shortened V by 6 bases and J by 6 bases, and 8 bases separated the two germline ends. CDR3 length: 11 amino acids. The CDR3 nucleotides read TGTGCCAGCAGCACGAGGGCTGAAGCTTTCTTT. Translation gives CASSTRAEAFF.

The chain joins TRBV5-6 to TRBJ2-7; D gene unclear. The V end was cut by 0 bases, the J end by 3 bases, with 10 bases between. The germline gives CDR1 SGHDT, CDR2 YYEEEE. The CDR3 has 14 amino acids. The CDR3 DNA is TGTGCCAGCAGCTTGGCCTTCACTGGCTACGAGCAGTACTTC. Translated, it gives CASSLAFTGYEQYF. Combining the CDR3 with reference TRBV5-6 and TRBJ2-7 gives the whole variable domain DAGVTQSPTHLIKTRGQQVTLRCSPKSGHDTVSWYQQALGQGPQFIFQYYEEEERQRGNFPDRFSGHQFPNYSSELNVNALLLGDSALYLCASSLAFTGYEQYFGPGTRLTVT.

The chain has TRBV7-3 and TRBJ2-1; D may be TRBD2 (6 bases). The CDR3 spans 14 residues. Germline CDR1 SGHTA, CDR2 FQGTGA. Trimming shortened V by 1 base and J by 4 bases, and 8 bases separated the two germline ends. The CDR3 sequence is CASSLMGGYNEQFF. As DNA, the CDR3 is TGTGCCAGCAGCTTAATGGGGGGATACAATGAGCAGTTCTTC. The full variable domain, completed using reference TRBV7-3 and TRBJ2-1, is GAGVSQTPSNKVTEKGKYVELRCDPISGHTALYWYRQSLGQGPEFLIYFQGTGAADDSGLPNDRFFAVRPEGSVSTLKIQRTERGDSAVYLCASSLMGGYNEQFFGPGTRLTVL.

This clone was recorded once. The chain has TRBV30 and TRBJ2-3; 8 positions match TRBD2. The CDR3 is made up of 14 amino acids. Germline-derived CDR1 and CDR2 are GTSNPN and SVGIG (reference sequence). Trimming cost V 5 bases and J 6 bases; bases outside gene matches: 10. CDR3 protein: CAWSPGTRWDTQYF. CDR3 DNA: TGTGCCTGGTCCCCCGGGACTAGGTGGGATACGCAGTATTTT.

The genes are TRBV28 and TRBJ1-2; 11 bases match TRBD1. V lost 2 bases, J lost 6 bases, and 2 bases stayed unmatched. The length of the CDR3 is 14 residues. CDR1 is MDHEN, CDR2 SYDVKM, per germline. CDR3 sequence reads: CASSLRTGGDGYTF. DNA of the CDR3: TGTGCCAGCAGTTTACGGACAGGGGGCGATGGCTACACCTTC.

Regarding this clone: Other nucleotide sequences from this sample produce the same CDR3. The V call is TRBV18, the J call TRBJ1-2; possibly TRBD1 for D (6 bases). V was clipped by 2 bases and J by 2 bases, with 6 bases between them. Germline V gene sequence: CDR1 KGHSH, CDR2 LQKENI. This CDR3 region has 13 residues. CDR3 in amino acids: CASSPDRNYGYTF. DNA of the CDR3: TGTGCCAGCTCACCAGACAGGAACTATGGCTACACCTTC.

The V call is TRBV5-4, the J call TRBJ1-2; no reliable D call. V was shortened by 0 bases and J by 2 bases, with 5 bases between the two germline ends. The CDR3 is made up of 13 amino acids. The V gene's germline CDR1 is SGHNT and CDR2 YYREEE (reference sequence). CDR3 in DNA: TGTGCCAGCAGCTTGGTCAGGAACTATGGCTACACCTTC. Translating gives CASSLVRNYGYTF.

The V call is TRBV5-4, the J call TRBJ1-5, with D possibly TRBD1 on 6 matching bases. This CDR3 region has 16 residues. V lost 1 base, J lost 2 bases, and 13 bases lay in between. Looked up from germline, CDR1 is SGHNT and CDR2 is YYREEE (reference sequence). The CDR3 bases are TGTGCCAGCAGCTTGTCAGGGGCCCCTGGCAATCAGCCCCAGCATTTT. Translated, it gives CASSLSGAPGNQPQHF.

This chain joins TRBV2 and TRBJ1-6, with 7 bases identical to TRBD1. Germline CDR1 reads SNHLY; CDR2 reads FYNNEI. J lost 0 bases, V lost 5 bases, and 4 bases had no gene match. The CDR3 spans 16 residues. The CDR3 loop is CASSLGGSSYNSPLHF. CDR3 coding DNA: TGTGCCAGCAGTTTAGGGGGCAGCTCCTATAATTCACCCCTCCACTTT.

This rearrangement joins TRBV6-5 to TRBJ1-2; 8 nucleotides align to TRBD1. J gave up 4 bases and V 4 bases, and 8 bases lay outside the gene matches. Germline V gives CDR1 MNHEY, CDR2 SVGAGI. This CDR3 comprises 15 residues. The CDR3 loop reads CASSSPQGATYGYTF. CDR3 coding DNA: TGTGCCAGCAGTTCCCCCCAGGGGGCGACCTATGGCTACACCTTC.

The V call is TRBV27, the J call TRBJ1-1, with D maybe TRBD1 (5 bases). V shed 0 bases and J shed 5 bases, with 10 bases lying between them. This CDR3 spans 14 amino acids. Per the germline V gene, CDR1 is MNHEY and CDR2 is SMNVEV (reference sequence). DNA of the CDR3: TGTGCCAGCAGTTTATCGTGGCGGGGGACTGAAGCTTTCTTT. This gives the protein CASSLSWRGTEAFF.

The CDR3 region is CASSQEAGSHNEQFF. In DNA form, the CDR3 reads TGCGCCAGCAGCCAAGAGGCAGGGTCGCACAATGAGCAGTTCTTC. The V call is TRBV4-1, the J call TRBJ2-1; tentatively, D is TRBD1 (5 bases). The CDR3 loop spans 15 amino acids. The germline gives CDR1 MGHRA, CDR2 YSYEKL. V lost 0 bases and J lost 5, with 11 bases in between.

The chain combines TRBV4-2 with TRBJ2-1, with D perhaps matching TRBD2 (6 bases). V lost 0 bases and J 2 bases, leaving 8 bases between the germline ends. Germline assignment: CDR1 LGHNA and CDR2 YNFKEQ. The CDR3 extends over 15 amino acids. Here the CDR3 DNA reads TGTGCCAGCAGCCAAGAGGGGGGAGCCTACAATGAGCAGTTCTTC. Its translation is CASSQEGGAYNEQFF.

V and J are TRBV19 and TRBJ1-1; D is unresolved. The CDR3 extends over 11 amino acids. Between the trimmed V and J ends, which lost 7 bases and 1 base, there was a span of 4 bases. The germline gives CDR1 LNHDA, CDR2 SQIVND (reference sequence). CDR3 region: CASTKNTEAFF. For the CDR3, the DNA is TGTGCCAGTACTAAGAACACTGAAGCTTTCTTT.

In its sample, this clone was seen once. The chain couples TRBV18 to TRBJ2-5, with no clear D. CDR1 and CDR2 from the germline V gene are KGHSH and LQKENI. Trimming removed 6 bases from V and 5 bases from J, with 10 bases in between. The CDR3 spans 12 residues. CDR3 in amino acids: CASSKFEETQYF. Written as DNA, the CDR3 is TGTGCCAGCTCCAAATTCGAGGAGACCCAGTACTTC.

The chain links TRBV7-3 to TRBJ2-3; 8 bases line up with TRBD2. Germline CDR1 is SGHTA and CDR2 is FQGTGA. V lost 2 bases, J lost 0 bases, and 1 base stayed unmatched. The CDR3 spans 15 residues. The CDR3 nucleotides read TGTGCCAGCAGCTTAGCGGGAGGCAGCACAGATACGCAGTATTTT. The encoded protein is CASSLAGGSTDTQYF.

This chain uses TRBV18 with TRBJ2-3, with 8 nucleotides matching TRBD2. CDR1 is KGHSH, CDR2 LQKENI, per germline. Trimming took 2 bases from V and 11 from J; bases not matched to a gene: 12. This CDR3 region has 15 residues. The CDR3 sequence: CASSPASSAGDVQYF. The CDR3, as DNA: TGTGCCAGCTCACCAGCTTCTTCAGCGGGAGATGTGCAGTATTTT.

CDR3 sequence: CASSPRTGEYEQYF. The CDR3 DNA reads TGTGCCAGCAGCCCCCGAACGGGGGAATACGAGCAGTACTTC. The chain carries TRBV3-1 (or the pseudogene TRBV3-2) and TRBJ2-7, with D tentatively TRBD2 (6 bases). This CDR3 is built from 14 residues. Trimming left V 4 bases short and J 4 bases short, with 14 bases between. Germline V gene sequence: CDR1 LGHDT, CDR2 YNNKEL (reference sequence).

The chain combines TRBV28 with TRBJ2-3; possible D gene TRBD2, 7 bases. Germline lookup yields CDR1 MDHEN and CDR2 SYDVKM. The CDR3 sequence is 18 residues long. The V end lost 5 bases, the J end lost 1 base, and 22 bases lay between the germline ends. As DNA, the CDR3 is TGTGCCAGCAGTCCTACTCCAGGGGCGGGAGAGGGCACAGATACGCAGTATTTT. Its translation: CASSPTPGAGEGTDTQYF.

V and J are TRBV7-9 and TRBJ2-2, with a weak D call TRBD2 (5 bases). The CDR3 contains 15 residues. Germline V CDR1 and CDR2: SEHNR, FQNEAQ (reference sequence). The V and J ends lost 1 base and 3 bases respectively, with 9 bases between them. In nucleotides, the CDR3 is TGTGCCAGCAGCTTAGTTGACGGGGACACCGGGGAGCTGTTTTTT. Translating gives CASSLVDGDTGELFF.

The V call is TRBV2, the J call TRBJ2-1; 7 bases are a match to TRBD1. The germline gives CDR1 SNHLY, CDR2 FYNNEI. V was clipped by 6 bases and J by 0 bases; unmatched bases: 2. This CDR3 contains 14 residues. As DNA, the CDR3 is TGTGCCAGCAGCCGGGACAGCTCCTACAATGAGCAGTTCTTC. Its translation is CASSRDSSYNEQFF.

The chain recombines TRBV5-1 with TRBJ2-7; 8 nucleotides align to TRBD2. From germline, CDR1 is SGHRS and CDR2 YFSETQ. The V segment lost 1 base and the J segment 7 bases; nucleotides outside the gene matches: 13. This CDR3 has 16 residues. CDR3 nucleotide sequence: TGCGCCAGCAGCTTGTTTGCAGGACTAGCAACGAGGGAGCAGTACTTC. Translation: CASSLFAGLATREQYF.

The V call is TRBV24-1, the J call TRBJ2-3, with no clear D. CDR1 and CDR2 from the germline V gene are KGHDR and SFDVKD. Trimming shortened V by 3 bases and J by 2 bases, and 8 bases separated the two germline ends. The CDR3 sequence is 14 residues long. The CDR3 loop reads CATSDPANTDTQYF. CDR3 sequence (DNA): TGTGCCACCAGTGATCCCGCTAACACAGATACGCAGTATTTT.

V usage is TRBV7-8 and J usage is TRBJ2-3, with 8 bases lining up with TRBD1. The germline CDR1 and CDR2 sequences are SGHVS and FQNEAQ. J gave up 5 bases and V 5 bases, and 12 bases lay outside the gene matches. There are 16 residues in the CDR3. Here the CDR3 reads CASSPQGARGLDTQYF. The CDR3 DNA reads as TGTGCCAGCAGCCCGCAGGGGGCGCGGGGCCTAGATACGCAGTATTTT.

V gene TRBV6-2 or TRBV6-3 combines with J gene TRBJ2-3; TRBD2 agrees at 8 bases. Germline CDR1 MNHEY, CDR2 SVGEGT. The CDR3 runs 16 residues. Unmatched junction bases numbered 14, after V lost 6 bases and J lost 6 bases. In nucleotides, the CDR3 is TGTGCCAGCAGCCGTAGGGGACTAGAAGGTCCCGATACGCAGTATTTT. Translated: CASSRRGLEGPDTQYF.

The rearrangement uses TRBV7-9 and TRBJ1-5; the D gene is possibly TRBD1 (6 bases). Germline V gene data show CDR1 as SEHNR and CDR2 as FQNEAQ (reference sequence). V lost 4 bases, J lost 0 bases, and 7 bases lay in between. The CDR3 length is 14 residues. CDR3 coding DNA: TGTGCCAGCAGCTCAGGGGTTAGCAATCAGCCCCAGCATTTT. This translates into CASSSGVSNQPQHF.